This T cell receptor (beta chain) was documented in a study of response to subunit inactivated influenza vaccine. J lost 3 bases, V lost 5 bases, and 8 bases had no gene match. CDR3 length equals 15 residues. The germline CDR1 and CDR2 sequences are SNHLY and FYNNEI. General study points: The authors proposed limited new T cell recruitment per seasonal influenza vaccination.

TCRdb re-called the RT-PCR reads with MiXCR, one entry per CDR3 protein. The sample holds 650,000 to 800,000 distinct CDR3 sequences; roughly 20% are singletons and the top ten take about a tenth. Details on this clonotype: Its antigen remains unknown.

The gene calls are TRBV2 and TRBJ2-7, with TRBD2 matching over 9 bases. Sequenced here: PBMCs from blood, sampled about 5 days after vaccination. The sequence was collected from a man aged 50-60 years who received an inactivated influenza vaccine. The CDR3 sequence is CASSSSTSGGYEQYF. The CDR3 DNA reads TGTGCCAGCAGTAGCTCGACTAGCGGAGGCTACGAGCAGTACTTC.